A selection of T cell receptor beta chains follows, all from one sample in a study of T-cell memory formation after mild COVID-19. In TCRdb, the 5' RACE reads were re-called with MiXCR into one record per CDR3 protein. The sample contains about 170,000 distinct CDR3 sequences, 10% to 15% of which appear only once. The sample was PBMCs or a T cell subset sorted from them (not recorded which). These receptors came from a man younger than 30 who had mild COVID-19 (a few samples of this study predate the infection). Cell type and time point are not known. The CDR3 runs from the conserved cysteine through the conserved F or W. The D gene is left open where the match is weak. Clone size is stated in some rows and not others, as once, few, many or a class when expanded.

TRBD1	TRBV6-6	TRBJ2-1	few	CASSYSSTGGIYNEQFF	TGTGCCAGCAGTTACTCTTCTACAGGGGGCATCTACAATGAGCAGTTCTTC
NA	TRBV12-3/TRBV12-4	TRBJ2-2	few	CASRRLGELFF	TGTGCCAGCAGACGGCTCGGGGAGCTGTTTTTT
NA	TRBV3-1	TRBJ2-7	NA	CASSQEGVAASSYEQYF	TGTGCCAGCAGCCAAGAGGGTGTAGCGGCTTCCTCCTACGAGCAGTACTTC
NA	TRBV9	TRBJ1-1	few	CASSTVAAGAATEAFF	TGTGCCAGCAGCACCGTAGCGGCAGGGGCAGCCACTGAAGCTTTCTTT
NA	TRBV14	TRBJ2-5	NA	CASSPGLLNAQYF	TGTGCCAGCAGCCCGGGACTCCTGAACGCCCAGTACTTC
NA	TRBV7-8	TRBJ2-5	NA	CASSLGGGGVGETQYF	TGTGCCAGCAGCCTCGGGGGAGGGGGAGTAGGAGAGACCCAGTACTTC
NA	TRBV4-3	TRBJ1-2	NA	CASSLRLGDGYTF	TGCGCCAGCAGCCTACGATTGGGTGATGGCTACACCTTC
TRBD1	TRBV7-2	TRBJ2-2	NA	CASSLRGQVNTGELFF	TGTGCCAGCAGCTTAAGGGGACAGGTTAACACCGGGGAGCTGTTTTTT
TRBD1	TRBV28	TRBJ2-5	few	CASSTPGQGRQETQYF	TGTGCCAGCAGTACCCCCGGACAGGGGCGACAAGAGACCCAGTACTTC
NA	TRBV5-6	TRBJ2-5	NA	CASSWSRVRETQYF	TGTGCCAGCAGCTGGAGTAGGGTTCGGGAGACCCAGTACTTC
TRBD1	TRBV7-2	TRBJ1-3	NA	CASSFATGVGNTIYF	TGTGCCAGCAGCTTCGCGACAGGGGTTGGAAACACCATATATTTT
TRBD1	TRBV5-1	TRBJ1-1	many	CASSIGTGETEAFF	TGCGCCAGCAGCATTGGGACAGGGGAAACTGAAGCTTTCTTT
TRBD2	TRBV7-2	TRBJ2-3	many	CASSPSGADTQYF	TGTGCCAGCAGCCCTAGCGGGGCAGATACGCAGTATTTT
TRBD2	TRBV18	TRBJ2-7	few	CASSSTSGGYEQYF	TGTGCCAGCTCCTCGACTAGCGGGGGGTACGAGCAGTACTTC
NA	TRBV20-1	TRBJ1-5	few	CSAGKGRAGQPQHF	TGCAGTGCTGGGAAGGGCAGGGCTGGTCAGCCCCAGCATTTT
NA	TRBV4-1	TRBJ2-4	NA	CASSQFVAVLAKNIQYF	TGCGCCAGCAGCCAGTTCGTAGCGGTCCTAGCCAAAAACATTCAGTACTTC
NA	TRBV12-3/TRBV12-4	TRBJ2-2	NA	CASSLDDYYTGELFF	TGTGCCAGCAGTTTAGATGACTACTACACCGGGGAGCTGTTTTTT
NA	TRBV9	TRBJ1-6	once	CASSVDSSYNSPLHF	TGTGCCAGCAGCGTAGATAGCTCCTATAATTCACCCCTCCACTTT
NA	TRBV4-3	TRBJ2-3	NA	CASSQEAGDTQYF	TGCGCCAGCAGCCAAGAGGCAGGTGATACGCAGTATTTT
NA	TRBV7-3	TRBJ2-3	NA	CASSPKSLPGATDTQYF	TGTGCCAGCAGCCCTAAGTCCCTCCCAGGGGCGACAGATACGCAGTATTTT
NA	TRBV12-3/TRBV12-4	TRBJ1-1	NA	CASMLQGRANTEAFF	TGTGCCAGCATGTTGCAGGGGCGGGCGAACACTGAAGCTTTCTTT
NA	TRBV6-6	TRBJ2-2	NA	CASSPGGLPTRSGELFF	TGTGCCAGCAGCCCCGGGGGCCTCCCAACGCGGTCCGGGGAGCTGTTTTTT
NA	TRBV13	TRBJ2-5	NA	CASSLDFKTQYF	TGTGCCAGCAGCTTAGACTTCAAGACCCAGTACTTC
NA	TRBV5-1	TRBJ1-2	few	CASSFSTANYGYTF	TGCGCCAGCAGCTTTTCAACGGCTAACTATGGCTACACCTTC